The sequence of this T cell receptor beta chain was determined in a study of T cells of healthy individuals. This CDR3 spans 15 amino acids. From germline, CDR1 is DFQATT and CDR2 SNEGSKA (reference sequence). TCRdb reprocessed the 5' RACE reads via MiXCR and lists one record per CDR3 protein. The sample shows 53,000 or so distinct CDR3 sequences, about 14% of them seen only once. This clonotype was seen only once. The junction departs from germline at one end; a sequencing error may be responsible. The chain recombines TRBV20-1 with TRBJ1-2, with 10 bases fitting TRBD1. The sequence was obtained from a human donor in good health. The CDR3 DNA reads TGCAGTGCTAGGGAAAATTCGGGACAGGGGTATGGCTACAACTTC. It specifies CSARENSGQGYGYNF.